The 29 T cell receptor beta chains presented below share a single source sample, sequenced in a study of identical twins. In TCRdb, the 5' RACE reads were re-called with MiXCR into one record per CDR3 protein. Of about 890,000 distinct CDR3 sequences listed, roughly 12% are singletons. This sample was shared with a second study, whose subject was yellow fever vaccine responses in identical twins.

Material: PBMCs. All receptors come from a woman in her late teens or twenties in good health.

This clonotype showed up just a few times. The chain joins TRBV9 to TRBJ2-5; D might be TRBD1 or TRBD2, each matching 5 bases. Trimming removed 0 bases at V and 5 bases at J, with 11 bases between. Germline V CDR1 and CDR2: SGDLS, YYNGEE. This CDR3 has 14 amino acids. The CDR3 DNA reads as TGTGCCAGCAGCGTAGTGGGGGAACGGGAGACCCAGTACTTC. It translates to CASSVVGERETQYF.

This clonotype was observed a handful of times. The chain is built from TRBV3-1 and TRBJ2-3; TRBD2 matches at 11 bases. The germline V gene has CDR1 LGHDT and CDR2 YNNKEL (reference sequence). V gave up 3 bases and J gave up 6 bases; unmatched junction bases: 5. The CDR3 runs 15 residues. DNA for the CDR3: TGTGCCAGCAGCCACCTAGCGGGAGGAAGGGATACGCAGTATTTT. This translates into CASSHLAGGRDTQYF.

This clonotype has a handful of counts. This sequence joins TRBV5-1 and TRBJ2-7; D may be TRBD2 (6 bases). CDR3 size: 15 residues. Germline CDR1 is SGHRS and CDR2 is YFSETQ. V lost 4 bases, J lost 6 bases, and 20 bases lay in between. As DNA, the CDR3 is TGCGCCAGCAGCCCGGGGACTGTGCTGGATCTCGAGCAGTACTTC. Protein sequence: CASSPGTVLDLEQYF.

This clonotype was detected only a few times. This chain connects TRBV6-1 to TRBJ2-1, with D perhaps TRBD2 (5 bases). Germline values: CDR1 MNHNS, CDR2 SASEGT. The CDR3 totals 11 residues. Trimming removed 7 bases at V and 9 bases at J, with 10 bases between. The DNA for the CDR3 is TGTGCCAGCACGAAGAGGGTTGAGCAGTTCTTC. Translation: CASTKRVEQFF.

This clonotype was observed at least ten times. Sequence at one end of the junction differs from germline and may be a read error. J is TRBJ2-4 and V is TRBV12-3 or TRBV12-4; D tentatively fits TRBD1 or TRBD2 (5 bases each). The CDR3 length is 13 residues. CDR3 protein: CARGRGDGNVQYF. CDR3 DNA: TGTGCCAGGGGACGGGGAGACGGAAACGTTCAGTACTTC.

The J gene is TRBJ1-1, the V gene TRBV5-1; no firm D call. Deletions cut 4 bases from V and 1 base from J, with 14 bases between. Germline CDR1 is SGHRS and CDR2 is YFSETQ. The CDR3 is 15 amino acids. The CDR3 loop reads CASSRQTLKNTEAFF. CDR3 DNA sequence: TGCGCCAGCAGCCGGCAGACCCTTAAGAACACTGAAGCTTTCTTT.

This clonotype has only a few counts. The V and J genes are TRBV14 and TRBJ2-7; 7 bases line up with TRBD2. Germline loops: CDR1 SGHDN, CDR2 FVKESK. The CDR3 extends over 15 amino acids. V trimming: 3 bases; J trimming: 1 base; junction bases outside the gene matches: 6. CDR3: CASSHGASGSYEQYF. For the CDR3, the DNA is TGTGCCAGCAGCCATGGTGCTAGCGGATCCTACGAGCAGTACTTC. Full variable domain (missing parts from reference TRBV14 and TRBJ2-7): EAGVTQFPSHSVIEKGQTVTLRCDPISGHDNLYWYRRVMGKEIKFLLHFVKESKQDESGMPNNRFLAERTGGTYSTLKVQPAELEDSGVYFCASSHGASGSYEQYFGPGTRLTVT.

This chain connects TRBV6-1 to TRBJ2-3, with TRBD2 matching over 12 bases. This CDR3 is 16 amino acids long. The junction had 4 bases not matched to a gene; V was cut back by 4 bases and J by 2 bases. The V gene's germline CDR1 is MNHNS and CDR2 SASEGT. Here the CDR3 reads CASSGRTSGITDTQYF. CDR3 nucleotide sequence: TGTGCCAGCAGTGGAAGGACTAGCGGGATCACAGATACGCAGTATTTT.

The V and J genes are TRBV12-3 or TRBV12-4 and TRBJ2-5; D possibly corresponds to TRBD1 (5 bases). This CDR3 has 16 amino acids. V gave up 3 bases and J gave up 2 bases, with 16 bases separating them. The CDR3 reads CASSLALWGEQETQYF. The CDR3 DNA reads TGTGCCAGCAGTTTGGCTCTCTGGGGCGAACAAGAGACCCAGTACTTC.

This clonotype was recorded many times. At one of its ends the junction is not consistent with the germline gene, which may arise from a read error. The chain uses TRBV5-1 and TRBJ2-5, with D unresolved. The CDR3 spans 11 residues. Germline V gene data show CDR1 as SGHRS and CDR2 as YFSETQ. The CDR3: CASSVEETQYF. As DNA, the CDR3 is TGTGCCAGCAGCGTAGAAGAGACCCAGTACTTC.

The V call is TRBV15, the J call TRBJ1-1; no definite D call. CDR1 is LNHNV, CDR2 YYDKDF, per germline (reference sequence). Trimming shortened V by 0 bases and J by 5 bases, and 7 bases separated the two germline ends. The CDR3 is made up of 13 amino acids. The CDR3 here is CATSRDVGTEAFF. CDR3 nucleotides: TGTGCCACCAGCAGAGATGTGGGGACTGAAGCTTTCTTT.

This clonotype was seen at least ten times. The rearrangement links TRBV7-9 to TRBJ2-3, with D possibly matching TRBD2 (5 bases). Deletions cut 3 bases from V and 6 bases from J, with 7 bases between. Per germline, CDR1 SEHNR and CDR2 FQNEAQ (reference sequence). This CDR3 has 12 amino acids. For the CDR3, the DNA is TGTGCCAGCAGCTTCGGGATGGATACGCAGTATTTT. It encodes CASSFGMDTQYF.

With regard to this clonotype: An end of the junction differs from the germline gene, which may be a read error. The V and J genes are TRBV20-1 and TRBJ1-1; TRBD1 matches at 7 bases. This CDR3 has 8 residues. The germline CDR1 and CDR2 sequences are DFQATT and SNEGSKA (reference sequence). CDR3 nucleotides: TGCAGTGCTAGGGGGACAGCATTT. It specifies CSARGTAF.

This clonotype was found a few times. The chain couples TRBV11-2 to TRBJ1-2; possible D gene TRBD1, 5 bases. V lost 7 bases and J 5 bases, leaving 8 bases between the germline ends. Looked up from germline, CDR1 is SGHAT and CDR2 is FQNNGV. CDR3 length: 11 residues. DNA for the CDR3: TGTGCCAGCACAGGGTTATATGGCTACACCTTC. It translates to CASTGLYGYTF.

The gene calls are TRBV7-9 and TRBJ1-1; D gene unclear. CDR3 length: 11 amino acids. Germline CDR1 SEHNR, CDR2 FQNEAQ (reference sequence). The V and J ends lost 1 base and 11 bases respectively, with 8 bases between them. This chain's CDR3 is CASSLDPEAFF. The DNA of the CDR3 is TGTGCCAGCAGCTTAGACCCGGAGGCTTTCTTT.

This clonotype was seen at least ten times. This chain links TRBV20-1 with TRBJ2-3; 7 nucleotides line up with TRBD1. Germline trimming cut 1 base from V and 2 bases from J; bases unmatched to any gene: 6. The CDR3 is made up of 15 amino acids. Germline V gene lookup returns CDR1 DFQATT and CDR2 SNEGSKA (reference sequence). The DNA for the CDR3 is TGCAGTGCTAGAGGACAGGGATACCCCACAGATACGCAGTATTTT. Its protein product is CSARGQGYPTDTQYF.

This clonotype was seen at least ten times. The chain joins TRBV28 to TRBJ1-5, with D hard to call. This CDR3 is 16 amino acids long. Germline V gene lookup returns CDR1 MDHEN and CDR2 SYDVKM. Deletions cut 0 bases from V and 4 bases from J, with 13 bases between. The CDR3: CASSLWSPDRNQPQHF. In DNA form, the CDR3 reads TGTGCCAGCAGTTTATGGTCCCCGGACCGAAATCAGCCCCAGCATTTT.

The chain couples TRBV11-3 to TRBJ2-7; 10 nucleotides match TRBD2. The germline V gene has CDR1 SGHNT and CDR2 YENEEA. With 4 bases clipped from V and 4 bases from J, the junction kept 7 bases outside the gene matches. The CDR3 is made up of 15 amino acids. In DNA form, the CDR3 reads TGTGCCAGCAGCTCCGCTAGCGGGAGCCTGTACGAGCAGTACTTC. Encoded protein: CASSSASGSLYEQYF. Together with reference TRBV11-3 and TRBJ2-7, the CDR3 gives the full variable domain: EAGVVQSPRYKIIEKKQPVAFWCNPISGHNTLYWYLQNLGQGPELLIRYENEEAVDDSQLPKDRFSAERLKGVDSTLKIQPAELGDSAVYLCASSSASGSLYEQYFGPGTRLTVT.

V gene TRBV28 combines with J gene TRBJ1-1; a weak D match, TRBD1 (6 bases). Germline-derived CDR1 and CDR2 are MDHEN and SYDVKM. The CDR3 spans 14 residues. Deletions cut 2 bases from V and 10 bases from J, with 17 bases between. Here the CDR3 reads CASSLIGGPGGAFF. The CDR3, as DNA: TGTGCCAGCAGTTTAATTGGGGGGCCTGGAGGAGCTTTCTTT.

The rearrangement uses TRBV2 and TRBJ1-2; tentative D call: TRBD1 (6 bases). In germline, CDR1 is SNHLY, CDR2 FYNNEI. The CDR3 sequence is 14 residues long. V gave up 4 bases and J gave up 7 bases, with 16 bases separating them. CDR3 nucleotides: TGTGCCAGCAGTGGTGCGGGGGCGAGTGGTGGCTACACCTTC. Its translation is CASSGAGASGGYTF.

The gene calls are TRBV24-1 and TRBJ2-5; D call uncertain. Germline CDR1 is KGHDR and CDR2 is SFDVKD. This CDR3 contains 14 residues. V lost 0 bases and J 5 bases, leaving 9 bases between the germline ends. The CDR3 sequence is CATSDLTAHETQYF. The CDR3 DNA sequence: TGTGCCACCAGTGATTTGACAGCCCATGAGACCCAGTACTTC.

This clonotype was observed a few times. This sequence joins TRBV6-1 and TRBJ1-5; 8 bases are shared with TRBD1. Germline V gene sequence: CDR1 MNHNS, CDR2 SASEGT. V gave up 5 bases and J gave up 0 bases; unmatched junction bases: 9. The CDR3 length is 17 residues. The CDR3 sequence: CASSPTGTGYSNQPQHF. CDR3 DNA: TGTGCCAGCAGTCCAACGGGGACAGGTTATAGCAATCAGCCCCAGCATTTT.

This sequence joins TRBV5-5 and TRBJ2-3; D not resolved. The CDR3 length is 16 residues. V gave up 4 bases and J gave up 2 bases, with 17 bases separating them. In germline, CDR1 is SGHKS, CDR2 YYEKEE (reference sequence). CDR3 DNA: TGTGCCAGCAGCCCCCTGGGTAGGCCCCACACAGATACGCAGTATTTT. Translating it yields CASSPLGRPHTDTQYF.

This clonotype was observed a few times. The chain uses TRBV12-3 or TRBV12-4 and TRBJ2-3, with TRBD2 matching over 8 bases. The CDR3 extends over 18 amino acids. V shed 6 bases and J 2 bases; nucleotides not matched to a gene: 16. CDR3 loop: CASSDFVLAGSFTDTQYF. The CDR3 bases are TGTGCCAGCAGCGATTTTGTTTTAGCGGGAAGCTTCACAGATACGCAGTATTTT.

Ten or more counts support this clonotype. The chain links TRBV20-1 to TRBJ1-5; 11 nucleotides align to TRBD1. V dropped 5 bases and J dropped 0; count of bases not matched to a gene: 3. The CDR3 contains 15 residues. The germline V gene has CDR1 DFQATT and CDR2 SNEGSKA (reference sequence). The CDR3 sequence is CSAGQGAYSNQPQHF. CDR3 coding DNA: TGCAGTGCTGGACAGGGGGCCTATAGCAATCAGCCCCAGCATTTT.

This clonotype was detected only once. The chain is built from TRBV19 and TRBJ2-4; 10 bases align to TRBD2. With V trimmed by 4 bases and J by 15 bases, 6 bases remained unmatched. The CDR3 contains 12 residues. The germline V gene has CDR1 LNHDA and CDR2 SQIVND (reference sequence). CDR3 bases: TGTGCCAGTAGTACTAGCGGGGGAGTTCTGTACTTC. Its protein is CASSTSGGVLYF.

The chain links TRBV20-1 to TRBJ2-4, with 10 bases identical to TRBD1. Germline CDR1 DFQATT, CDR2 SNEGSKA (reference sequence). J was trimmed by 9 bases and V by 5 bases; bases with no gene match: 4. CDR3 size: 12 residues. In nucleotides, the CDR3 is TGCAGTGCTGGACAGGGGGAGACCATTCAGTACTTC. Protein sequence: CSAGQGETIQYF.

This clonotype was detected many times. The rearrangement links TRBV12-3 or TRBV12-4 to TRBJ2-5; 9 bases are shared with TRBD1. V gave up 5 bases and J gave up 5 bases; unmatched junction bases: 6. This CDR3 has 14 amino acids. The CDR3: CASSPRTGVETQYF. The CDR3 nucleotides are TGTGCCAGCAGTCCACGGACAGGGGTTGAGACCCAGTACTTC.

The genes are TRBV7-9 and TRBJ2-1; possibly TRBD1 for D (6 bases). CDR3 size: 16 residues. CDR1 and CDR2 from the germline V gene are SEHNR and FQNEAQ (reference sequence). The V end lost 5 bases, the J end lost 8 bases, and 22 bases lay between the germline ends. CDR3 residues: CASSHPPGLQGDEQFF. The DNA for the CDR3 is TGTGCCAGCAGCCATCCACCTGGCTTACAGGGTGATGAGCAGTTCTTC.